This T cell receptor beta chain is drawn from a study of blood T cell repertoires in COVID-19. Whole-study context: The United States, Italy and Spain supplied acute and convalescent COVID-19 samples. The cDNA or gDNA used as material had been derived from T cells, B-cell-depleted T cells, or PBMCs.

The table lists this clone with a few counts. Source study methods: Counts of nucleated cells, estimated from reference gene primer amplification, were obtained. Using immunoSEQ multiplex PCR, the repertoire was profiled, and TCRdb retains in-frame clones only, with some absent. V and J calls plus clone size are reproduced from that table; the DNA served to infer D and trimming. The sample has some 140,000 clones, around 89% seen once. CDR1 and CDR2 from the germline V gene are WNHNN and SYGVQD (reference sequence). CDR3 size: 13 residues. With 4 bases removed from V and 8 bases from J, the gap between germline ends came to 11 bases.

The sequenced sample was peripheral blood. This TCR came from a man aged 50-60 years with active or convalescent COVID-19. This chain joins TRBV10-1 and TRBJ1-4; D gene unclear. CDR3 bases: TGCGCCAGCAGTGCGGCAGAGCGGGAAAAACTGTTTTTT. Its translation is CASSAAEREKLFF.